The 18 T cell receptor beta chains listed next were all sequenced from one sample in a study of blood T cell repertoires in COVID-19. The table came from immunoSEQ multiplex PCR; TCRdb's copy has only in-frame clones and leaves some out. Among over 150,000 clones, approximately 84% were seen once, and the ten largest hold 3% to 3.5%. Specimen: PBMCs or T cells enriched from blood (not recorded which). These receptors originate from a woman aged 25 to 39 who had recovered from COVID-19.

The rearrangement uses TRBV14 and TRBJ1-4; the D gene is possibly TRBD1 (5 bases). Germline CDR1 and CDR2: SGHDN and FVKESK. CDR3 length: 17 amino acids. V dropped 1 base and J dropped 0 bases, with 12 bases sitting between them. Here the CDR3 reads CASSQGRGVATNEKLFF. The CDR3 bases are TGTGCCAGCAGCCAAGGGAGGGGCGTCGCAACTAATGAAAAACTGTTTTTT.

This clone was detected only a few times. The V call is TRBV5-1, the J call TRBJ2-4; D may be TRBD2 (6 bases). V was shortened by 2 bases and J by 0 bases, with 12 bases between the two germline ends. The germline V gene encodes CDR1 SGHRS and CDR2 YFSETQ. The CDR3 extends over 16 amino acids. CDR3 sequence (DNA): TGCGCCAGCAGCTTTAGGGCGGGAACAGCCAAAAACATTCAGTACTTC. Translated, it gives CASSFRAGTAKNIQYF.

The chain joins TRBV7-9 to TRBJ2-1; weak D call: TRBD1 (5 bases). The CDR3 spans 15 residues. CDR1 and CDR2 (germline): SEHNR, FQNEAQ (reference sequence). V dropped 10 bases and J dropped 1 base, with 17 bases sitting between them. The CDR3 DNA reads as TGTGCCACCCCAGGGAAACCCCAATCCTACAATGAGCAGTTCTTC. Its translation is CATPGKPQSYNEQFF.

V gene TRBV5-6 combines with J gene TRBJ1-1, with D maybe TRBD1 (5 bases). The CDR3 totals 12 residues. Trimming took 2 bases from V and 8 from J, leaving 10 bases between them. The germline V gene encodes CDR1 SGHDT and CDR2 YYEEEE. In DNA, the CDR3 is TGTGCCAGCAGCTTAAGGGGATGGGAAGCTTTCTTT. Its translation is CASSLRGWEAFF.

The chain links TRBV9 to TRBJ2-2; D possibly corresponds to TRBD1 (5 bases). Looked up from germline, CDR1 is SGDLS and CDR2 is YYNGEE. V was shortened by 0 bases and J by 0 bases, with 9 bases between the two germline ends. The CDR3 totals 16 residues. Here the CDR3 DNA reads TGTGCCAGCAGCGTAGCCAGGGTCGCGAACACCGGGGAGCTGTTTTTT. The encoded protein is CASSVARVANTGELFF.

This sequence joins TRBV25-1 and TRBJ2-5; 8 bases line up with TRBD1. CDR3 length equals 18 residues. The J segment lost 3 bases and the V segment lost 7 bases, leaving 19 bases of the junction unmatched. Germline V gene sequence: CDR1 MGHDK, CDR2 SYGVNS. The CDR3 DNA follows: TGTGCCAGCACCGCCAGGGTAGTCCCCGGGACAGGAAAAGAGACCCAGTACTTC. It specifies CASTARVVPGTGKETQYF. Full variable domain (outside the CDR3, taken from reference TRBV25-1 and TRBJ2-5): EADIYQTPRYLVIGTGKKITLECSQTMGHDKMYWYQQDPGMELHLIHYSYGVNSTEKGDLSSESTVSRIRTEHFPLTLESARPSHTSQYLCASTARVVPGTGKETQYFGPGTRLLVL.

The rearrangement links TRBV19 to TRBJ2-5; D may be TRBD2 (6 bases). Germline V gene data show CDR1 as LNHDA and CDR2 as SQIVND (reference sequence). The CDR3 runs 14 residues. V was cut by 7 bases and J by 7 bases, with 19 bases left in between. This CDR3 reads CASTTGTGGWTQYF. The CDR3 DNA is TGTGCCAGTACCACTGGGACTGGCGGATGGACCCAGTACTTC.

This chain links TRBV18 with TRBJ1-1; D not resolved. Trimming took 3 bases from V and 1 from J, leaving 12 bases between them. This CDR3 is built from 15 residues. Germline V gene data show CDR1 as KGHSH and CDR2 as LQKENI. In DNA, the CDR3 is TGTGCCAGCTCACCCATAGGCGGGAAGAACACTGAAGCTTTCTTT. This translates into CASSPIGGKNTEAFF.

This chain joins TRBV12-2 and TRBJ2-2; the D call in the table, TRBD2, was not verified against the DNA. TRBV12-2 is an annotated pseudogene. This CDR3 spans 17 amino acids. The CDR3 loop reads CASRLDWRGANTGELFF. The CDR3 DNA reads as TGTGCAAGTCGCTTAGACTGGCGGGGAGCGAACACCGGGGAGCTGTTTTTT.

The CDR3 loop is CSVGQGASGNTIYF. Written as DNA, the CDR3 is TGCAGCGTTGGGCAGGGGGCATCTGGAAACACCATATATTTT. This chain uses TRBV29-1 with TRBJ1-3; 8 bases align to TRBD1. The V segment lost 4 bases and the J segment 1 base; nucleotides outside the gene matches: 3. CDR3 length equals 14 residues. From germline, CDR1 is SQVTM and CDR2 ANQGSEA.

As DNA, the CDR3 is TGTGCCAGCAGTTCAGGACAGGACTACGAGCAGTACGTC. Translated: CASSSGQDYEQYV. The chain couples TRBV6-5 to TRBJ2-7; 7 bases match TRBD1. The CDR3 totals 13 residues. Germline-derived CDR1 and CDR2 are MNHEY and SVGAGI. The V gene end was trimmed by 4 bases and the J gene end by 3 bases; junction bases not matched to a gene: 3.

This clone appeared once. This sequence joins TRBV18 and TRBJ1-2; D is unclear. From germline, CDR1 is KGHSH and CDR2 LQKENI. This CDR3 has 14 amino acids. The germline V and J ends were trimmed by 3 bases and 0 bases, with 8 bases remaining between them. This chain's CDR3 is CASSPTRANYGYTF. The CDR3 DNA is TGTGCCAGCTCACCGACTCGCGCTAACTATGGCTACACCTTC.

The table lists this clone with a few counts. The sample has other DNA sequences that encode this CDR3 too. V gene TRBV5-1 combines with J gene TRBJ1-2; 7 nucleotides line up with TRBD1. J was trimmed by 2 bases and V by 3 bases; bases with no gene match: 1. Germline V gives CDR1 SGHRS, CDR2 YFSETQ. This CDR3 has 13 amino acids. In DNA, the CDR3 is TGCGCCAGCAGCTCAGGGGGAAACTATGGCTACACCTTC. Protein sequence: CASSSGGNYGYTF. Combining the CDR3 with reference TRBV5-1 and TRBJ1-2 gives the whole variable domain KAGVTQTPRYLIKTRGQQVTLSCSPISGHRSVSWYQQTPGQGLQFLFEYFSETQRNKGNFPGRFSGRQFSNSRSEMNVSTLELGDSALYLCASSSGGNYGYTFGSGTRLTVV.

The chain combines TRBV5-1 with TRBJ1-6; 8 nucleotides line up with TRBD1. J lost 5 bases, V lost 5 bases, and 6 bases had no gene match. This CDR3 is built from 15 residues. Germline V CDR1 and CDR2: SGHRS, YFSETQ. The CDR3 region is CASSSDRVHNSPLHF. The CDR3, as DNA: TGCGCCAGCAGTTCGGACAGGGTCCATAATTCACCCCTCCACTTT.

The V gene is TRBV18, the J gene TRBJ1-5, with D possibly TRBD1 on 5 matching bases. The CDR3 loop spans 15 amino acids. Germline lookup yields CDR1 KGHSH and CDR2 LQKENI. Trimming removed 4 bases at V and 4 bases at J, with 14 bases between. The CDR3 DNA reads TGTGCCAGCTCACTCGACAGTTTAGCAAATCAGCCCCAGCATTTT. It is translated as CASSLDSLANQPQHF.

This chain joins TRBV10-1 and TRBJ1-2, with 10 nucleotides matching TRBD1. The ends lost 5 bases at V and 7 bases at J; junction bases unmatched: 13. The CDR3 length is 16 residues. CDR1 is WNHNN and CDR2 is SYGVQD in the germline V gene (reference sequence). Here the CDR3 DNA reads TGCGCCAGCAGTTCCGCCCGGGACAGGGGTTTCGGTGGCTACACCTTC. It yields the protein CASSSARDRGFGGYTF.

This chain uses TRBV10-2 with TRBJ1-6; D unresolved. Germline values: CDR1 WSHSY, CDR2 SAAADI. V lost 7 bases to trimming and J lost 0 bases, with 10 bases between them. The CDR3 covers 15 residues. The CDR3 spells CASKELSSYNSPLHF. The CDR3 DNA sequence: TGCGCCAGCAAAGAGCTTAGCTCCTATAATTCACCCCTCCACTTT.

The chain is built from TRBV18 and TRBJ1-2; TRBD1 agrees at 7 bases. The CDR3 has 13 amino acids. V shed 3 bases and J 6 bases; nucleotides not matched to a gene: 4. Per germline, CDR1 KGHSH and CDR2 LQKENI. The CDR3 sequence: CASSPRQGDGYTF. CDR3 sequence (DNA): TGTGCCAGCTCACCGCGACAGGGCGATGGCTACACCTTC.